One and the same sample provided the 4 T cell receptor beta chains below, sequenced in a study of shared clonotypes between healthy human individuals. Here immunoSEQ multiplex PCR was the method, and the copy in TCRdb shows in-frame clones only, minus some. Of approximately 2.5 million clones detected, 85% to 95% appear once; the ten largest clones hold over 0.12%. Material: naive CD4+ T cells sorted from blood. Noted subset: CD45RA+ positively selected. These receptors were obtained from a man between 18 and 29 years old in good health.

The chain has TRBV6-1 and TRBJ2-6, with no clear D. Germline assignment: CDR1 MNHNS and CDR2 SASEGT. Trimming cost V 1 base and J 0 bases, with 7 bases left between them. This CDR3 has 16 residues. CDR3 in amino acids: CASSEEAVSGANVLTF. CDR3 nucleotide sequence: TGTGCCAGCAGTGAAGAAGCAGTCTCTGGGGCCAACGTCCTGACTTTC.

The chain is built from TRBV5-4 and TRBJ2-5; TRBD1 is a possible D gene (6 bases). The germline gives CDR1 SGHNT, CDR2 YYREEE (reference sequence). This CDR3 comprises 16 residues. The V end was cut by 0 bases, the J end by 0 bases, with 12 bases between. Here the CDR3 reads CASSLVGAQYQETQYF. In DNA, the CDR3 is TGTGCCAGCAGCTTGGTGGGGGCGCAGTACCAAGAGACCCAGTACTTC.

The chain carries TRBV4-3 and TRBJ2-2, with a weak D call TRBD2 (7 bases). With 0 bases removed from V and 0 bases from J, the gap between germline ends came to 14 bases. The CDR3 is 18 residues long. CDR1 LGHNA and CDR2 YSLEER come from the germline V gene. CDR3 protein: CASSQEQAGHANTGELFF. CDR3 DNA sequence: TGCGCCAGCAGCCAAGAACAAGCGGGACATGCGAACACCGGGGAGCTGTTTTTT.

This sequence joins TRBV28 and TRBJ1-5; weak D call: TRBD1 (5 bases). This CDR3 is 16 amino acids long. V was pared by 3 bases and J by 2 bases, with 14 bases between. Germline CDR1 reads MDHEN; CDR2 reads SYDVKM. DNA for the CDR3: TGTGCCAGCAGTTTGGCGGGGCCAACGGGCAATCAGCCCCAGCATTTT. This codes for CASSLAGPTGNQPQHF.